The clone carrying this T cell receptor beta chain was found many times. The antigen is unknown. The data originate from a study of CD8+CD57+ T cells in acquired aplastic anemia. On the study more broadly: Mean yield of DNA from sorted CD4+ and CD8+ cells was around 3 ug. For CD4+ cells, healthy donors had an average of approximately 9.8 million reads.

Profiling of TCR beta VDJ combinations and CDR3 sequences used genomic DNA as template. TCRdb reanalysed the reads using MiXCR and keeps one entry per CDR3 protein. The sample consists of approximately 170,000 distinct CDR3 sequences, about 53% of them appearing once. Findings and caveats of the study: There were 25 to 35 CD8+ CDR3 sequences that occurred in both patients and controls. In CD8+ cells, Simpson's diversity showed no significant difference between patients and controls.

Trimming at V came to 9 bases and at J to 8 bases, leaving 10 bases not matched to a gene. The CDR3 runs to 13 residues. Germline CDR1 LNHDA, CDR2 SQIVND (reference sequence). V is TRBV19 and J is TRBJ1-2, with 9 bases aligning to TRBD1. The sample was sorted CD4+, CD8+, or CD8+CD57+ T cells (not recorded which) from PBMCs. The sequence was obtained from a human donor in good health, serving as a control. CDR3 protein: CARGDREYLGYTF. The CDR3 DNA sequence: TGTGCCAGGGGGGACAGGGAATATCTGGGCTACACCTTC.